This TCR beta chain was sequenced in a study of cytomegalovirus exposure and HLA in healthy donors. The overall study: Researchers found that roughly 81% of over 350 genotyped donors fell within the Caucasian-associated ancestry cluster.

General study findings and limits: Rates of TCR association differed by HLA locus in a later analysis, with DRB1 highest and HLA-C lowest. A few CMV-associated chains were confirmed in vitro to be specific for CMV antigens.

This clone has just a few counts. Its antigen is unidentified. Germline lookup yields CDR1 MNHEY and CDR2 SVGAGI. CDR3 length equals 15 residues. Trimming shortened V by 2 bases and J by 1 base, and 11 bases separated the two germline ends. Sampled while nominally healthy, donors likely had unrecorded immune exposures. In the PCR, 60 Vbeta and 13 Jbeta primers were used. Using immunoSEQ multiplex PCR, the repertoire was profiled, and TCRdb retains in-frame clones only, with some absent. This repertoire shows about 160,000 clones, around 80% found once; its top ten account for 1.4% to 1.5%. The chain joins TRBV6-5 to TRBJ2-5; TRBD2 might be the D (5 bases). The specimen was PBMCs. This clonotype was obtained from a male donor in good health and CMV-seronegative. The CDR3 nucleotides are TGTGCCAGCAGTTACGAACTAGGCAGCCAAGAGACCCAGTACTTC. This sequence encodes CASSYELGSQETQYF.